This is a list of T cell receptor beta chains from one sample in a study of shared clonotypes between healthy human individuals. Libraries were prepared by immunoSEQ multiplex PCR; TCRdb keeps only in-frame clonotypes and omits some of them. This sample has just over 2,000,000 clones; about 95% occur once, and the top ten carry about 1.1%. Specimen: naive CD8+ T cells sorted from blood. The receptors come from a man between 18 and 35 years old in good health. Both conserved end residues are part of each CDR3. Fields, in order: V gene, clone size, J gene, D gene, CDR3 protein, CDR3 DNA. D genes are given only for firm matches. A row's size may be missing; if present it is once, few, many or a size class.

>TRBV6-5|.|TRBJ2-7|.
CASSAGLRGYEQYF
TGTGCCAGCAGTGCCGGGCTCAGGGGTTACGAGCAGTACTTC
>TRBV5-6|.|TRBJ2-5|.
CASSSDVGQETQYF
TGTGCCAGCAGCTCAGACGTTGGACAAGAGACCCAGTACTTC
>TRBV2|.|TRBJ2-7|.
CASSAGRNYEQYF
TGTGCCAGCAGTGCGGGACGGAACTACGAGCAGTACTTC
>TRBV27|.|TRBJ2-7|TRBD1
CASSQQGAYEQYF
TGTGCCAGCAGTCAACAGGGGGCGTACGAGCAGTACTTC
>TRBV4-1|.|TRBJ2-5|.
CASSQDLRLWETQYF
TGCGCCAGCAGCCAAGATTTGAGGCTTTGGGAGACCCAGTACTTC
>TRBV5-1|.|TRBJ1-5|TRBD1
CASSPEGGTGQPQHF
TGCGCCAGCAGCCCGGAGGGGGGGACAGGACAGCCCCAGCATTTT
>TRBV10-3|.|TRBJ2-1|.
CAISTPGSSYNEQFF
TGTGCCATCAGCACTCCGGGGAGCTCCTACAATGAGCAGTTCTTC
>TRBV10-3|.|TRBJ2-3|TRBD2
CAISLAGGTDTQYF
TGTGCCATCAGCCTAGCGGGCGGCACAGATACGCAGTATTTT
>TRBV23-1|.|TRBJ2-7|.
CASSQEGSEQYF
TGCGCCAGCAGTCAAGAGGGGTCGGAGCAGTACTTC
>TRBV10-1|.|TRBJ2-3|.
CASSTDRPGADTQYF
TGCGCCAGCAGCACCGACAGGCCGGGGGCAGATACGCAGTATTTT
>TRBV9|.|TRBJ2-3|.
CASSVSREDTQYF
TGTGCCAGCAGCGTTAGTCGGGAAGATACGCAGTATTTT
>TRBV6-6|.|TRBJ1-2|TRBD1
CASSSGQGDGYTF
TGTGCCAGCAGTTCTGGACAGGGGGACGGCTACACCTTC
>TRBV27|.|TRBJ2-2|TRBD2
CASRLSGSPGELFF
TGTGCCAGCAGACTAAGCGGGAGCCCCGGGGAGCTGTTTTTT
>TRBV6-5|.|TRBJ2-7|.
CASSMPGQDYEQYF
TGTGCCAGCAGTATGCCGGGACAAGACTACGAGCAGTACTTC
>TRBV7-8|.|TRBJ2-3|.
CASSFNGVDTQYF
TGTGCCAGCAGCTTTAACGGGGTGGATACGCAGTATTTT
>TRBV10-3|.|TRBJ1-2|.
CAISEEFGEDYGYTF
TGTGCCATCAGTGAAGAGTTTGGAGAAGACTATGGCTACACCTTC
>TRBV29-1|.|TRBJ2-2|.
CSVVPRGTGELFF
TGCAGCGTTGTACCCAGGGGTACCGGGGAGCTGTTTTTT
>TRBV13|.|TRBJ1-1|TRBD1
CASSLGGMGQGLNTEAFF
TGTGCCAGCAGCCTAGGTGGAATGGGACAGGGACTGAACACTGAAGCTTTCTTT
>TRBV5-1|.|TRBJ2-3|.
CASMAPRTGGYF
TGCGCCAGCATGGCCCCTCGGACTGGCGGGTATTTT
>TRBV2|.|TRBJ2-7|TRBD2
CASSDGSGGNYEQYF
TGTGCCAGCAGTGACGGTAGCGGGGGAAACTACGAGCAGTACTTC
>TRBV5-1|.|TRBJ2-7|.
CASSSGAGEQYF
TGCGCCAGCAGCTCTGGTGCGGGGGAGCAGTACTTC
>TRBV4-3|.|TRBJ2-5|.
CASSGKPYQETQYF
TGCGCCAGCAGCGGGAAACCGTACCAAGAGACCCAGTACTTC
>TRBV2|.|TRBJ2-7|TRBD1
CASSGTGGSYEQYF
TGTGCCAGCTCCGGGACAGGGGGATCCTACGAGCAGTACTTC
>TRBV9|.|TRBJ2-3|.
CASSVGATDTQYF
TGTGCCAGCAGCGTGGGGGCGACAGATACGCAGTATTTT
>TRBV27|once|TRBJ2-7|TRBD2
CASTPSVGTSGYEQYF
TGTGCCAGCACCCCCTCCGTCGGGACTAGCGGCTACGAGCAGTACTTC
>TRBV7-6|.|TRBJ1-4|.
CASSLSGDEKLFF
TGTGCCAGCAGCTTAAGTGGGGATGAAAAACTGTTTTTT
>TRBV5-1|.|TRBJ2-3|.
CASSLGSEADTQYF
TGCGCCAGCAGCTTAGGGTCGGAGGCAGATACGCAGTATTTT
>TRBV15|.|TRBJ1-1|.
CATSPGTEAFF
TGTGCCACCAGCCCCGGGACTGAAGCTTTCTTT
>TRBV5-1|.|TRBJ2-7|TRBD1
CASSLGGQGDEQYF
TGCGCCAGCAGCTTGGGGGGACAGGGAGACGAGCAGTACTTC
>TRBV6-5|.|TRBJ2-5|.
CASSWTVGSETQYF
TGTGCCAGCAGCTGGACAGTTGGGTCCGAGACCCAGTACTTC
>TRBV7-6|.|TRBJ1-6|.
CASSDTLGGEPLHF
TGTGCCAGCAGCGACACCCTAGGGGGGGAACCCCTCCACTTT
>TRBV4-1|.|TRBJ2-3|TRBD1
CASSQEMWDRGTDTQYF
TGCGCCAGCAGCCAAGAAATGTGGGACAGGGGGACAGATACGCAGTATTTT
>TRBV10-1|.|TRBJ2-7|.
CASSGDRTYEQYF
TGCGCCAGCAGTGGAGACAGAACTTACGAGCAGTACTTC
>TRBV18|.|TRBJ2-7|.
CASSPSRGDEQYF
TGTGCCAGCTCACCTTCAAGGGGCGACGAGCAGTACTTC
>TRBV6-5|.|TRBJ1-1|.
CASSYKGAEAFF
TGTGCCAGCAGTTACAAAGGGGCTGAAGCTTTCTTT
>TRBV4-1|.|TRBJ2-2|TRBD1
CASSQVLGTGDTGELFF
TGCGCCAGCAGCCAAGTCTTAGGGACAGGGGACACCGGGGAGCTGTTTTTT
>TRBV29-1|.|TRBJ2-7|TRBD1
CSVWDRAYYEQYF
TGCAGCGTTTGGGACAGGGCGTATTACGAGCAGTACTTC
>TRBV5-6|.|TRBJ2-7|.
CASSFGQTYEQYF
TGTGCCAGCAGCTTTGGACAGACCTACGAGCAGTACTTC
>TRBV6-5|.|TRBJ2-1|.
CASKWGGEDNEQFF
TGTGCCAGCAAATGGGGCGGTGAAGACAATGAGCAGTTCTTC
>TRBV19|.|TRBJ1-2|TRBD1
CASRDGQGDTGYTF
TGTGCCAGTAGAGATGGACAGGGGGATACAGGCTACACCTTC
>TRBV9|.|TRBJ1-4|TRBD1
CVSSVEGASEKLFF
TGTGTCAGCAGCGTTGAGGGGGCGTCTGAAAAACTGTTTTTT
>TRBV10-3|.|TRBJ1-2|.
CAIRSDRSPYGYTF
TGTGCCATCAGATCCGACAGGTCTCCTTATGGCTACACCTTC
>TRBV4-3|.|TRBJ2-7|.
CASSQEWAGSYEQYF
TGCGCCAGCAGCCAAGAATGGGCAGGGAGCTACGAGCAGTACTTC
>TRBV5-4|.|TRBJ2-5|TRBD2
CASLLAGGSQETQYF
TGTGCCAGTTTACTAGCGGGGGGATCGCAAGAGACCCAGTACTTC
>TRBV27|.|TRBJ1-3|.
CASSLGVSGNTIYF
TGTGCCAGCAGCTTAGGGGTGTCTGGAAACACCATATATTTT
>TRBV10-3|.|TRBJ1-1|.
CAISRLPAQHTEAFF
TGTGCCATCAGTAGATTACCAGCCCAGCACACTGAAGCTTTCTTT
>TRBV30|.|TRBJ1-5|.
CAWSADSDSNQPQHF
TGTGCCTGGAGTGCGGACTCCGATAGCAATCAGCCCCAGCATTTT
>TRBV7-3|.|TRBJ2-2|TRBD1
CASSLRTGGTGELFF
TGTGCCAGCAGCTTAAGAACAGGGGGCACCGGGGAGCTGTTTTTT
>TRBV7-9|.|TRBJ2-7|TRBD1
CASSLAGTGAAREQYF
TGTGCCAGCAGCTTAGCGGGGACAGGGGCCGCCCGCGAGCAGTACTTC
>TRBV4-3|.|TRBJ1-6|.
CASSQDPPPGEGSPLHF
TGCGCCAGCAGCCAAGACCCCCCTCCCGGGGAGGGATCACCCCTCCACTTT
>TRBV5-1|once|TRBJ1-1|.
CASSHDFFQPNTEAFF
TGCGCCAGCAGCCACGACTTCTTTCAGCCGAACACTGAAGCTTTCTTT